The T cell receptor beta chain under discussion was sequenced for a study of cytomegalovirus exposure and HLA in healthy donors (dated by TCRdb to 2015 to 2018). Background on the whole study: In an earlier analysis of some 610 of the donors, about 260 Gb of sequence data and 120 million or so unique TCR beta sequences from about 179 million T cells were reported. An early release that covered more than 550 HLA-typed donors contained around 300 gigabases of sequencing data and around 80 million unique TCR sequences. The genetic ancestry cluster associated with self-reported Caucasian donors included approximately 85% of the 300 to 400 genotyped donors. The study aimed to test whether cataloging public T cell receptors could reveal signatures of past pathogen exposure. The study profiled the T cell repertoires of approximately 700 subjects by immunosequencing and related them to cytomegalovirus serostatus. In addition to the first cohort of around 670 subjects, a separate validation cohort of 130 or so different subjects was used. To predict cytomegalovirus infection status, the study combined high-throughput TCR immunosequencing, statistical association of individual TCRs with disease status, and machine learning. A later analysis re-analyzed previously published TCR beta repertoires from 500 to 700 donors and added high-resolution HLA genotyping to study TCR occurrence patterns. The later analysis used no new phenotypic data to find candidate immune exposures, relying instead on TCR beta sequences and their occurrence across donors. An earlier analysis of several hundred of the donors applied high-throughput TCR beta sequencing to assess whether each TCR beta V gene segment acted as functional or pseudogenic. Alongside the repertoire data, information on donor age, sex, ethnicity and CMV serostatus was compiled. In a later genetic analysis, genome-wide SNP genotypes for about 55% of the roughly 670 donors were used, and that subset was treated as a discovery cohort. Every discovery cohort repertoire had been produced on one sequencing platform. Both class I and class II loci were covered by HLA typing, at four-digit resolution. Typing coverage varied by locus: 629-630 donors for A, B, C, DRB1 and DQB1; under 550 for DQA1; over 600 for DPA1; 450 to 480 for DPB1. Roughly 5 DR-DQ haplotypes were handled as single units for association and clustering, since linkage in the cohort was strong. Across approximately 420 genotyped donors of the cohort, an average of approximately 240,000 unique TCR beta nucleotide sequences per donor were sequenced, and 15% to 20% of those sequences were non-productive.

The cohort consisted of approximately 690 healthy bone marrow donors. At the time of sampling, every cohort member was nominally healthy, though immune exposures that went unrecorded were likely present. The donor was CMV seronegative and was included in the group of about 350 seronegative cohort members. A peripheral blood sample was collected from each donor, and TCR beta sequencing was performed on peripheral blood mononuclear cells. Genomic DNA extraction from the blood cell samples was performed with the Qiagen DNeasy Blood Extraction Kit. The germline V gene (reference sequence) provides CDR1 SEHNR and CDR2 FQNEAQ. The CDR3 goes from the cysteine to the phenylalanine over 15 residues. Of the read, only the CDR3 DNA is kept; its 45 bases are in frame from base 1. Trimming takes 3 bases from V and 6 bases from J, and the germline ends sit 12 bases apart. Concerning this clone: What this receptor recognizes is not known. Per-base quality was not reported, and no clone a single base away is much larger than it.

Results the study describes overall, beyond this receptor: Most TCR sequences were seen in very few donors, while some public TCRs were found in many individuals. A further reported finding was that TCR beta sequences accurately predicted the HLA-A and HLA-B alleles for most subjects in the first cohort. The classifier was reported to diagnose cytomegalovirus status with high specificity and sensitivity in both the original and validation cohorts. Linkage disequilibrium might explain the correlated functional status among segregating V segments, but an unknown experimental factor could not be excluded. Assigning TCR associations to individual alleles was difficult when HLA alleles, especially DR and DQ, strongly co-occurred. Sequencing depth was assumed to be roughly uniform across donors in the presence/absence analyses, though that assumption may not hold. Specific HLA alleles were associated with roughly 16,000 TCR beta sequences at a false discovery rate of 0.05 in a later analysis. A few of the identified cytomegalovirus-associated TCR beta chains were confirmed in vitro to be specific for cytomegalovirus antigens. The study listed 164 TCR beta chains as associated with cytomegalovirus. In a later analysis, HLA-associated TCR beta chains were found to be more clonally expanded and to have lower generation probabilities than equally common non-associated chains. According to a later genetic analysis, donors in an Asian-associated ancestry cluster had fewer N-insertions in productive TCRs than the approximately 670-donor mean. A cluster of highly shared sequence variants was judged likely to represent a technical artifact of the sequencing pipeline. Because HLA typing was missing for some donors at each locus, association tests included only the typed subset. The earlier analysis of nearly 600 of the donors excluded 15 to 20 rarely observed V segments, including chromosome 9 orphons, because counts were too low. The cohort was sequenced for TCR beta chains only, and without alpha or paired-chain data the features that could be detected were limited. Because the 87-base-pair reads could not distinguish some IMGT-functional V segments, including TRBV6-2 and TRBV6-3, those segments were excluded. A later analysis found that most CMV-associated TCR beta chains appeared HLA-restricted, with HLA associations seemingly driven largely by CMV exposure. According to the authors, the approach could potentially be generalized to other disease states and immunological phenotypes. In a later analysis, several top co-occurrence clusters were reported to appear linked to parvovirus B19, influenza, CMV and Epstein-Barr virus. In a later analysis, the rate of TCR association differed among HLA loci, with DRB1 alleles having the most associated TCRs and HLA-C alleles having the fewest. In a later genetic analysis, a missense DCLRE1C variant was associated with V-gene and J-gene trimming of TCR beta chains, and the association was replicated in an independent cohort. In an earlier analysis of approximately 590 of the donors, most TCR beta V segments appeared in productive rearrangements about 87% or about 30% of the time, broadly matching IMGT annotations. The only immune exposure information available for the cohort was CMV serostatus.

Libraries were made using the immunoSEQ multiplex PCR assay. For the multiplex PCR, a mixture combining 60 forward primers for TCR Vbeta segments and 13 reverse primers for TCR Jbeta segments was used. A multiplex PCR assay on genomic DNA amplified the CDR3 region of rearranged TCR beta genes. Amplified TCR beta libraries were sequenced as 87-base-pair reads on the Illumina HiSeq System. From the authors' description of their analysis: A later analysis tallied 70 million to 100 million unique TCR beta chains across the approximately 670 repertoires, and roughly 11 million of those chains were shared by two or more donors. A nearest-neighbor algorithm error-corrected the raw reads and collapsed the reads into unique sequences, merging closely related sequences to remove PCR and sequencing errors. CDR3 sequences were aligned to IMGT reference sequences to assign V, D and J gene segments. Each retained sequence needed at least a six-nucleotide match to both a V gene segment and a J gene segment. A rearrangement counted as productive if the CDR3 had no stop codons and remained in frame with V and J, and every other rearrangement counted as non-productive. Following IMGT convention, CDR3 was defined as the stretch from the second conserved V-encoded cysteine up to the conserved J-encoded phenylalanine. The earlier analysis of some 580 of the donors excluded any sequence lacking an unambiguous match to a single V gene segment. An earlier analysis of around 600 of the donors classified V segments as functional when productive rearrangements were above 56.7% and as segregating when the standard deviation between donors was above 5%. A statistical classification framework was built to diagnose cytomegalovirus status from the catalog of TCR beta chain sequences. A later analysis assigned V and J genes by comparing TCR nucleotide sequences with IMGT/GENE-DB human TR gene sequences. Using the TCRdist pipeline, a later analysis assigned CDR3 sequences along with most-parsimonious VDJ recombination scenarios. In a later analysis, every TCR beta chain was defined by the combination of its CDR3 amino acid sequence and its V-gene family, and reads without a unique V-gene family were dropped. As a way to deal with suspected cross-contamination and a sequencing artifact, a later analysis dropped approximately 570 nucleotide sequences that were highly shared and had low generation probability. In a later analysis, a clonal expansion index for each public chain was calculated from normalized within-repertoire ranks of inferred template counts. In a later analysis, generation probabilities were computed using a VDJ recombination model fitted to out-of-frame rearrangements, and the results were checked against IGoR. In a later analysis, hypergeometric tests were used to score TCR-TCR, TCR-HLA and TCR-CMV co-occurrence, with a repertoire-size bias correction applied to TCR pairs. False discovery rates were estimated in a later analysis by permuting HLA or CMV assignments 20 times. A later analysis grouped co-occurring TCRs with DBSCAN, adding TCRdist sequence similarity when clustering within HLA-allele-positive subsets. Co-occurrence clustering excluded repertoires with fewer than 30,000 or more than 120,000 public chains, plus five with anomalous nucleotide sharing. The clones in this table, taken by TCRdb from immuneACCESS, are in-frame only. Not every clone is retained; where verified, under half of the shortfall comes from an unresolved V gene, and the cause of the rest is unknown. The DNA was the basis for D and trimming; V, J and clone size are from that table. The sample records some 130,000 clones, about 80% of which are singletons. Of the sample, 2.2% is held by the ten largest clones.

The TCR comes from a man aged 25 to 40 in good health and CMV-seronegative. Recombination connected TRBV7-9 to TRBJ1-6; the D gene is perhaps TRBD1, from 6 matching bases. The sample consisted of PBMCs. The bases are TGTGCCAGCAGCTTCGGACAGCTACTTAATTCACCCCTCCACTTT. This codes for CASSFGQLLNSPLHF.